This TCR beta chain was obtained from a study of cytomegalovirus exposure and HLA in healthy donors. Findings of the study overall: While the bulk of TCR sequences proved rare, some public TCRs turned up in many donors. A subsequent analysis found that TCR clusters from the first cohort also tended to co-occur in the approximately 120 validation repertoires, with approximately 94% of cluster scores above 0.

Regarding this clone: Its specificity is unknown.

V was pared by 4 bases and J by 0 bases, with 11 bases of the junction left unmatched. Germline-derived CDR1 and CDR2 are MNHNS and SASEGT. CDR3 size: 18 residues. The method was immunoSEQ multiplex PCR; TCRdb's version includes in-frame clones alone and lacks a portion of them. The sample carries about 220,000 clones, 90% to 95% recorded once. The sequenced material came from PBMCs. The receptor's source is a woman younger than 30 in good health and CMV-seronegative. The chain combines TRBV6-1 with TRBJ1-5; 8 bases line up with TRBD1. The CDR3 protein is CASSGGPGTGISNQPQHF. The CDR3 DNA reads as TGTGCCAGCAGTGGGGGACCCGGGACAGGCATTAGCAATCAGCCCCAGCATTTT.